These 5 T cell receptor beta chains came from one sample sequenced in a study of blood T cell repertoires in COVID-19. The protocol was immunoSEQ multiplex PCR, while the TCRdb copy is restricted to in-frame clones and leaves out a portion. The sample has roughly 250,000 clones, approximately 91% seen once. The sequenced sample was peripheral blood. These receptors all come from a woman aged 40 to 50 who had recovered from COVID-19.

CDR3 amino acids: CASSDTGVRQPQHF. The CDR3 DNA follows: TGTGCCAGCAGTGACACAGGGGTGCGACAGCCCCAGCATTTT. The chain carries TRBV6-1 and TRBJ1-5, with 7 bases matching TRBD1. The V segment lost 3 bases and the J segment 7 bases; nucleotides outside the gene matches: 6. Germline V lookup: CDR1 MNHNS, CDR2 SASEGT. The CDR3 length is 14 residues.

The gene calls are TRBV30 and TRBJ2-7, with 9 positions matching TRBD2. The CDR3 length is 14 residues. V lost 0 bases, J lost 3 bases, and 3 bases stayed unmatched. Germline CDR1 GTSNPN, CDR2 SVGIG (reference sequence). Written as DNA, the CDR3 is TGTGCCTGGAGTGTACGGCGGGAGGGCTACGAGCAGTACTTC. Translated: CAWSVRREGYEQYF.

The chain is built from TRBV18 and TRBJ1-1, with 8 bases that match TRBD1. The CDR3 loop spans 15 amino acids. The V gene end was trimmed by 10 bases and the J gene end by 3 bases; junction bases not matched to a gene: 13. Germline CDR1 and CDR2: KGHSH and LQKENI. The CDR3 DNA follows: TGTGCCACCCATATGGAGGACAGGGTGGACACTGAAGCTTTCTTT. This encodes CATHMEDRVDTEAFF.

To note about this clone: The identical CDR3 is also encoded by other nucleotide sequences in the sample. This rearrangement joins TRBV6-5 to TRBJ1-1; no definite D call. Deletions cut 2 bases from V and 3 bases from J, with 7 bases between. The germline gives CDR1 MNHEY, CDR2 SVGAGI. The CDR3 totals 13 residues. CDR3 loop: CASSYAGYTEAFF. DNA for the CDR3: TGTGCCAGCAGTTACGCGGGTTACACTGAAGCTTTCTTT.

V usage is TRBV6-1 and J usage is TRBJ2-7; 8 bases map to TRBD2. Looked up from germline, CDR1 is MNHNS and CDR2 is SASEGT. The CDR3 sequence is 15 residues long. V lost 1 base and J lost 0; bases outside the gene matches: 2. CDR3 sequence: CASSEEGTSSYEQYF. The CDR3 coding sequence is TGTGCCAGCAGTGAAGAGGGGACTAGCTCCTACGAGCAGTACTTC.